A selection of T cell receptor beta chains follows, all from one sample in a study of monozygotic twins with inflammatory bowel disease. Reprocessing the 5' RACE reads, TCRdb reports a single entry for every CDR3 protein and omits DNA. Its listing shows 420,000 or so distinct CDR3 sequences. Sequences were obtained from blood. The receptors here all came from a human donor with ulcerative colitis or Crohn's disease, or a healthy co-twin of an affected twin (not recorded which). CDR3s include the opening cysteine and the closing phenylalanine or tryptophan.

CDR3: CASSLTGAETQYF; V: TRBV5-1; J: TRBJ2-5
CDR3: CASSFDLLADTRYF; V: TRBV5-1; J: TRBJ2-3
CDR3: CASSLAGGTLVGEQYF; V: TRBV5-1; J: TRBJ2-7
CDR3: CASSLVPPGLAGVGQFF; V: TRBV7-2; J: TRBJ2-1
CDR3: CASSLPRSGIYNEQFF; V: TRBV5-1; J: TRBJ2-1
CDR3: CASSVLSYEQYF; V: TRBV28; J: TRBJ2-7
CDR3: CSARGTSGRAYEQYF; V: TRBV20-1; J: TRBJ2-7
CDR3: CASSAGQGGGVAKNIQYF; V: TRBV12-3/TRBV12-4; J: TRBJ2-4
CDR3: CASSSREREGSHEQFF; V: TRBV12-3/TRBV12-4; J: TRBJ2-1
CDR3: CASSVRPQETQYF; V: TRBV6-1; J: TRBJ2-5
CDR3: CASSRPSHEQFF; V: TRBV7-2; J: TRBJ2-1
CDR3: CASQTSRNTGELFF; V: TRBV11-1; J: TRBJ2-2
CDR3: CASSLRQSPKGQGSSYNSPLHF; V: TRBV7-3; J: TRBJ1-6
CDR3: CATSVSLSNNEQFF; V: TRBV24-1; J: TRBJ2-1
CDR3: CSARVPGNQNSPLHF; V: TRBV20-1; J: TRBJ1-6
CDR3: CASSSGGTGAKNIQYF; V: TRBV28; J: TRBJ2-4
CDR3: CASSLVPGPDTQYF; V: TRBV7-3; J: TRBJ2-3
CDR3: CASSPDLNQPQHF; V: TRBV18; J: TRBJ1-5
CDR3: CASSFGRSISYEQYF; V: TRBV7-9; J: TRBJ2-7
CDR3: CATSRSLSGELFF; V: TRBV24-1; J: TRBJ2-2
CDR3: CASSLRQGSDTQYF; V: TRBV11-3; J: TRBJ2-3
CDR3: CASSSPGPSYGQYF; V: TRBV27; J: TRBJ2-7
CDR3: CASSLRPQPSTDTQYF; V: TRBV7-7; J: TRBJ2-3
CDR3: CSESGRAYNEQFF; V: TRBV29-1; J: TRBJ2-1
CDR3: CASSQGRGPYGYTF; V: TRBV3-1; J: TRBJ1-2
CDR3: CSASVGNTEAFF; V: TRBV20-1; J: TRBJ1-1